The present T cell receptor (beta chain) was sequenced within a study of blood T cell repertoires in COVID-19. On the study more broadly: Researchers got acute and convalescent COVID-19 samples from the United States, Italy and Spain. Sample material is recorded as cDNA or gDNA derived from T cells, B-cell-depleted T cells, or PBMCs.

In the original analysis: For nucleated cells, counts were estimated from reference gene primer amplification. Some clones are missing from TCRdb's copy, which holds only in-frame ones; the method was immunoSEQ multiplex PCR. Clone size and the V and J calls come from that table; the DNA yielded D and trimming. Of 160,000 or so clones in the sample, 80% to 90% were seen once. Germline lookup yields CDR1 SGHNT and CDR2 YENEEA. The V and J ends lost 6 bases and 4 bases respectively, with 9 bases between them. This CDR3 has 13 residues. The V gene is TRBV11-3, the J gene TRBJ2-2; the D gene is possibly TRBD2 (5 bases). Sequencing input: peripheral blood. The sequence was collected from a woman older than 75 with acute or convalescent COVID-19. The CDR3 nucleotides are TGTGCCAGCAGGTCTAGCTTCACCGGGGAGCTGTTTTTT. This encodes CASRSSFTGELFF.